This paragraph reports one TCR beta chain. It lacks a known antigen. The record has no base qualities; no much larger clone is one base away. These data come from a study of siplizumab effects on memory and regulatory T cells (dated by TCRdb to between 2018 and 2021). General notes on the study: The effect of the anti-CD2 antibody siplizumab on alloreactive T-cell subsets was examined in allogeneic mixed lymphocyte reactions constructed from human PBMCs. The full study reports these points: The suppressive function of proliferating Tregs from siplizumab cultures was not functionally confirmed. Greater diversity appeared to be present in unstimulated naive T cells than in memory T cells, and a substantial contribution to the alloresponse seemed to be made by naive cells. A naive or memory phenotype could not be assigned to roughly 75-96% of proliferating CD4+ or CD8+ clones. Of the alloreactive CD4+ clones that could be mapped, the Treg-derived share averaged around 64% with siplizumab compared with 25% to 30% in control reactions. Because sequences below about 10^-5 frequency were poorly captured, only a minor fraction of alloreactive clones could be mapped to unstimulated subsets. Siplizumab significantly lowered the cumulative frequency of alloreactive sequences that could be traced to unstimulated CD4+ memory T cells.

Sorted unstimulated T cells, along with proliferating T cells recovered from mixed lymphocyte reactions, underwent TCRbeta CDR3 sequencing. Fresh whole blood from nine to eleven HLA-typed healthy donors was used to isolate PBMCs. The method behind the library was the immunoSEQ multiplex PCR assay. Each sample had some 10^5 TCR templates assayed by the deep sequencing platform. Genomic DNA extracted from sorted T cells was used for TCRbeta CDR3 sequencing. Under the source paper's analysis protocol: The R programming language was used for the clonal analysis of the TCRbeta CDR3 data. Alloreactive CD4+ and CD8+ clones were identified by comparing unstimulated samples to CFSE-low samples taken after the reaction. Regulatory or non-regulatory origin of alloreactive CD4+ clones was assigned by matching sequences to the sorted unstimulated Treg and non-Treg repertoires. TCRdb limited this immuneACCESS table to in-frame rearrangements with V and J called. A share of clones is missing; checked studies link under half to unresolved V genes, and the rest is unexplained. The DNA was the basis for D and trimming; V, J and clone size are from that table. The sample table holds about 50,000 clones, of which 93% were seen once. 17% of the sample rests with the top ten.

Sequenced sample: CD8+ T cells sorted from blood. The origin of this receptor is a human donor in good health.

The CDR3 here reads CASSPLADAYEQYF. The DNA is as follows: TGTGCCAGCAGCCCCCTGGCGGATGCCTACGAGCAGTACTTC. The chain links TRBV7-9 with TRBJ2-7, with the D gene uncertain. CDR1 and CDR2, looked up from the germline V gene (reference sequence), are SEHNR and FQNEAQ. At the junction V is shortened by 5 bases and J by 2 bases, with 13 bases in between. The CDR3 runs 14 residues from the cysteine to the phenylalanine. The retained sequence is limited to the CDR3, 42 bases, with the frame set at the first base.